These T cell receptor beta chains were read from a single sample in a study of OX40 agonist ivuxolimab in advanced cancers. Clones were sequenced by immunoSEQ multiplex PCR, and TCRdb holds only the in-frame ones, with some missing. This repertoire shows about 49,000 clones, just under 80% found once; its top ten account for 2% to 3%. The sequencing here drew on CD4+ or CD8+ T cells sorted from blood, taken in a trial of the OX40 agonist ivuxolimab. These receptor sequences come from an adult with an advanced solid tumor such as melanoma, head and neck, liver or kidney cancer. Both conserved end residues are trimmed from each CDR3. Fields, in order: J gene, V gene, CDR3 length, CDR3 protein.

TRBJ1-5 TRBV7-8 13 ASSPRTGSNQPQH
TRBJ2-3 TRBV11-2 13 ASSLAGGGAHTQY
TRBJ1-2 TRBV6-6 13 ASSTPREEGYGYT
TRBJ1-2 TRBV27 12 ASSRTGGTDGYT
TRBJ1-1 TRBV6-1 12 ASSTQGANTEAF
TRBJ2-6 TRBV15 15 ATSRDPRASGANVLT
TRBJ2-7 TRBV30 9 AWKSGYEQY
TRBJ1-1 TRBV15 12 ATSRGGSATEAF
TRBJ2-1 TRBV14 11 ASSQDAHNEQF
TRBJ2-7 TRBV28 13 ASSLVGLGNYGQY